These T cell receptor beta chains were read from a single sample in a study of naive CD8 T cells in extremely preterm neonates. Profiled with immunoSEQ multiplex PCR; TCRdb holds only in-frame clones, not every one. The table has some 4,900 clones, approximately 97% seen once. The sequenced sample consisted of naive CD8+ T cells from cord blood. All receptors derive from a newborn in good health. CDR3s include the opening cysteine and the closing phenylalanine or tryptophan. Each record gives: J gene, D gene, clone size, V gene, CDR3 DNA, CDR3 protein. D genes are given only for firm matches. Size tells how often a clone was seen (once, few, many) or the class of an expanded clone, and some rows leave it out.

>TRBJ2-2|TRBD1|.|TRBV28
TGTGCCAGCAGTTGGGGACAGGGGCCCTCGAACACCGGGGAGCTGTTTTTT
CASSWGQGPSNTGELFF
>TRBJ1-2|.|once|TRBV9
TGTGCCAGCAGCGTAAACAGGGATCGTAACTATGGCTACACCTTC
CASSVNRDRNYGYTF
>TRBJ1-1|.|.|TRBV6-1
TGTGCCAGCAGTGAAGGGGCCGGCAGGAACACTGAAGCTTTCTTT
CASSEGAGRNTEAFF
>TRBJ2-1|TRBD2|.|TRBV19
TGTGCCAGTAAGTGGACTAGCGGGTACAATGAGCAGTTCTTC
CASKWTSGYNEQFF
>TRBJ2-7|TRBD1|once|TRBV10-3
TGTGCCATCTCTACAGGGGTTTCTTACGAGCAGTACTTC
CAISTGVSYEQYF
>TRBJ1-1|TRBD1|.|TRBV5-1
TGCGCCAGCAGCTCCCGACAGGGCTTGAACACTGAAGCTTTCTTT
CASSSRQGLNTEAFF
>TRBJ2-7|.|.|TRBV9
TGTGCCAGCAGCGTAGTAGGGGAATCCTACGAGCAGTACTTC
CASSVVGESYEQYF
>TRBJ2-3|TRBD2|.|TRBV7-8
TGTGCCAGCAGCACGGGACTAGCGGGGGGGCGCCTTAGCACAGATACGCAGTATTTT
CASSTGLAGGRLSTDTQYF
>TRBJ1-2|.|.|TRBV7-2
TGTGCCAGCAGCCCTCCCCCAGGAGAAGGGGAACCTTTCTATGGCTACACCTTC
CASSPPPGEGEPFYGYTF
>TRBJ1-1|TRBD1|.|TRBV12-5
TGTGCTAGTGCCCCGGGACAGGGATTACGTAACACTGAAGCTTTCTTT
CASAPGQGLRNTEAFF
>TRBJ1-1|.|.|TRBV27
TGTGCCAGCAGTCCCACTGCCGACAGGAACACTGAAGCTTTCTTT
CASSPTADRNTEAFF
>TRBJ2-1|.|.|TRBV30
TGTGCCTGCACGACTAGCAATGAGCAGTTCTTC
CACTTSNEQFF
>TRBJ1-5|TRBD1|.|TRBV30
TGTGCCTGGAGTCTCGGACAGGGCAATCAGCCCCAGCATTTT
CAWSLGQGNQPQHF
>TRBJ2-5|.|.|TRBV6-5
TGTGCCACCCGACCGGGGTTAGGAGAGACCCAGTACTTC
CATRPGLGETQYF
>TRBJ2-7|.|few|TRBV7-9
TGTGCCAGCAGCTTAGCGAACCGGGACGAGCAGTACTTC
CASSLANRDEQYF
>TRBJ2-3|TRBD2|.|TRBV7-3
TGTGCCAGCAGCTTAACGGGCGGGGGGGGAGCAGATACGCAGTATTTT
CASSLTGGGGADTQYF
>TRBJ2-3|.|.|TRBV5-1
TGCGCCAGCAGCTTGCCAGGGGTCACAGATACGCAGTATTTT
CASSLPGVTDTQYF
>TRBJ2-3|TRBD2|.|TRBV2
TGTGCCAGCAGTGTGGGGGGGGGCGGGGGGCGTACAGATACGCAGTATTTT
CASSVGGGGGRTDTQYF
>TRBJ2-3|TRBD2|.|TRBV4-1
TGCGCCAGCAGCCAGGTTAGCGGGGCGCCTCATTTTTCAGATACGCAGTATTTT
CASSQVSGAPHFSDTQYF
>TRBJ1-3|TRBD1|once|TRBV5-1
TGCGCCAGCAGCTTCGGGGACAGTTCCCCCTCTGGAAACACCATATATTTT
CASSFGDSSPSGNTIYF
>TRBJ1-1|.|.|TRBV30
TGTGCCTGGAGTGTACAAGGGAGGGGACCGAACACTGAAGCTTTCTTT
CAWSVQGRGPNTEAFF
>TRBJ1-2|TRBD1|.|TRBV27
TGTGCCAGCAGACCCGGGACAGGCTATGGCTACACCTTC
CASRPGTGYGYTF